This T cell receptor (beta chain) is from a study of post-analysis software for immune sequencing data. At the level of the study: Patients had relapsing-remitting, secondary progressive or progressive-relapsing multiple sclerosis; some lacked subtype.

The ends lost 6 bases at V and 2 bases at J; junction bases unmatched: 8. Germline CDR1 and CDR2: DFQATT and SNEGSKA (reference sequence). The CDR3 length is 15 residues. Unique molecular identifiers had been added to the TCR beta cDNA libraries. Each CDR3 protein is one row after TCRdb ran MiXCR on the PCR reads. Here the sample spans hundreds of thousands of distinct CDR3 sequences, roughly 47% being singletons. Study conclusions and caveats: Roughly 5 TRBV segments, including TRBV5-6, TRBV5-1 and TRBV20-1, were more frequent in patients than controls. A significant reduction in normalized Chao1 diversity was observed in multiple sclerosis patients versus controls.

Comments on this clonotype: Its antigen remains unidentified.

This receptor was identified in a girl aged 10 to 17 with multiple sclerosis. The sequencing sample was made of blood. The chain couples TRBV20-1 to TRBJ2-3, with 10 bases identical to TRBD2. The CDR3 bases are TGCAGTGCGGGATCTAGCGGGGGTCACACAGATACGCAGTATTTT. This translates into CSAGSSGGHTDTQYF.